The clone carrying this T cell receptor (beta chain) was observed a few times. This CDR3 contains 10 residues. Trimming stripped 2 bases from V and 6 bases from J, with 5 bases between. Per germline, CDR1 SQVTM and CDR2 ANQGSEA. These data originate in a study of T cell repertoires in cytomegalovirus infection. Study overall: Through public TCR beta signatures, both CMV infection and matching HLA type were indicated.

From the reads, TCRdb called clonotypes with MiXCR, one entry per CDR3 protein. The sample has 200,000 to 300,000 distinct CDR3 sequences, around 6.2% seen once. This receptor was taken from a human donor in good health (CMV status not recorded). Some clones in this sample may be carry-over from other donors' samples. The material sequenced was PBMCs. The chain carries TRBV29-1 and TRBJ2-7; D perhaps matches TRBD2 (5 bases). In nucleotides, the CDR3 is TGCAGCGTTGAAAGCGGCGAGCAGTACTTC. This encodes CSVESGEQYF.